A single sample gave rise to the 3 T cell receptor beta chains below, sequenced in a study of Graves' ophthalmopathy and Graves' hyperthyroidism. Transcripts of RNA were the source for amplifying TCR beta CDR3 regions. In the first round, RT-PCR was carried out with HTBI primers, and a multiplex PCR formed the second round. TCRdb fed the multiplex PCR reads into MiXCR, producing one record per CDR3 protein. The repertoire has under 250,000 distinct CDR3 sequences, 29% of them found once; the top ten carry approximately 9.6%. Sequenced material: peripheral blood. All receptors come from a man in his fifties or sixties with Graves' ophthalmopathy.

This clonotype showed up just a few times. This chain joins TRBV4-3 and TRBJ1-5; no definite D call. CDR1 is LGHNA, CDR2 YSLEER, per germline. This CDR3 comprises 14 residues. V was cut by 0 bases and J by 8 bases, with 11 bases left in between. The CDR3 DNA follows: TGCGCCAGCAGCCAAGAGAGCGTTTCGGAGCCCCAGCATTTT. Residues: CASSQESVSEPQHF.

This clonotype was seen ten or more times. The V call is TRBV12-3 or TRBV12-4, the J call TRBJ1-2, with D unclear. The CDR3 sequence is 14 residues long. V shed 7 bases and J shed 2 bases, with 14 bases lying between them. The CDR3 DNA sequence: TGTGCCAGCAATCCGTTTGGGGAGAACTATGGCTACACCTTC. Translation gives CASNPFGENYGYTF.

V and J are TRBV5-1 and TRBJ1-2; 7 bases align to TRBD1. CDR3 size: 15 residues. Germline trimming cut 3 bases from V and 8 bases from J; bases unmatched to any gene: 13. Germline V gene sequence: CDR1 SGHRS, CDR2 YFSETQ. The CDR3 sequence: CASSYDTTGEGGYTF. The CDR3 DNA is TGCGCCAGCAGCTACGATACCACAGGGGAAGGCGGCTACACCTTC.